This is a list of T cell receptor beta chains from one sample in a study of T-cell memory formation after mild COVID-19. Via MiXCR, TCRdb re-called the 5' RACE reads, giving one row per CDR3 protein. This sample has 85,000 to 120,000 distinct CDR3 sequences, with over 15% found just once. The sample taken for sequencing was PBMCs or a T cell subset sorted from them (not recorded which). The source is an adult woman who had mild COVID-19 (a few samples of this study predate the infection). Cell type and time point are not known. CDR3s include the opening cysteine and the closing phenylalanine or tryptophan. The D gene is left open where the match is weak. A clone size is listed for some rows: how often the clone was seen (once, few, many), or a class if it is expanded.

CDR3,DNA,V,D,length,J,size
CASSFGRTTDTQYF,TGTGCCAGCAGTTTTGGCAGGACCACAGATACGCAGTATTTT,TRBV12-3/TRBV12-4,NA,14,TRBJ2-3,few
CAWSPTVWEETQYF,TGTGCCTGGAGCCCAACGGTGTGGGAAGAGACCCAGTACTTC,TRBV30,NA,14,TRBJ2-5,NA
CASSYGTGLTSSYNEQFF,TGTGCCAGCAGCTACGGGACAGGGCTGACAAGCTCCTACAATGAGCAGTTCTTC,TRBV7-9,TRBD1,18,TRBJ2-1,NA
CASSFSLGTTETQYF,TGTGCTAGCAGCTTCAGTCTAGGGACGACGGAGACCCAGTACTTC,TRBV7-7,NA,15,TRBJ2-5,few
CSVEIADRGYEQYF,TGCAGCGTTGAGATAGCGGACAGGGGATACGAGCAGTACTTC,TRBV29-1,TRBD1,14,TRBJ2-7,NA
CASVVGGDSTDTQYF,TGTGCCAGCGTTGTAGGGGGGGACAGCACAGATACGCAGTATTTT,TRBV11-2,NA,15,TRBJ2-3,NA
CASAAGTRIQETQYF,TGTGCCAGCGCGGCCGGGACACGGATTCAAGAGACCCAGTACTTC,TRBV27,NA,15,TRBJ2-5,many
CASSQSGSETQYF,TGTGCCAGCAGCCAATCGGGGTCGGAGACCCAGTACTTC,TRBV16,NA,13,TRBJ2-5,NA
CATSATSAYEQYF,TGTGCCACCAGTGCGACATCAGCCTACGAGCAGTACTTC,TRBV24-1,NA,13,TRBJ2-7,NA
CASSEETVYGYTF,TGTGCCAGCAGTGAAGAGACAGTCTATGGCTACACCTTC,TRBV2,NA,13,TRBJ1-2,NA
CASSGTGGEGEQFF,TGTGCCAGCAGCGGGACAGGGGGAGAGGGTGAGCAGTTCTTC,TRBV9,TRBD1,14,TRBJ2-1,few
CASSSSYHEQYF,TGTGCCAGCAGCTCTAGTTATCACGAGCAGTACTTC,TRBV7-9,NA,12,TRBJ2-7,few
CATSENDKNYEQYF,TGTGCCACCAGTGAAAATGACAAGAACTACGAGCAGTACTTC,TRBV24-1,NA,14,TRBJ2-7,few
CASGPNSNRGLYEQYF,TGTGCCAGCGGCCCTAACAGTAACAGGGGCCTCTACGAGCAGTACTTC,TRBV27,TRBD1,16,TRBJ2-7,NA
CATSANRLAGGEEQYF,TGTGCCACCAGTGCTAACCGACTAGCGGGAGGTGAAGAGCAGTACTTC,TRBV24-1,TRBD2,16,TRBJ2-7,few
CATRGTEHGYTF,TGTGCCACAAGAGGGACCGAGCATGGCTACACCTTC,TRBV15,NA,12,TRBJ1-2,NA
CASSQGTGPYEQYF,TGTGCCAGCAGCCAGGGGACAGGTCCCTACGAGCAGTACTTC,TRBV4-2,TRBD1,14,TRBJ2-7,NA
CSAGGRGGEQFF,TGCAGCGCCGGGGGGAGGGGCGGTGAGCAGTTCTTC,TRBV29-1,TRBD2,12,TRBJ2-1,NA
CASTPVGQGFTYEQYF,TGCGCCAGCACCCCCGTCGGACAGGGGTTCACCTACGAGCAGTACTTC,TRBV5-1,TRBD1,16,TRBJ2-7,NA
CSARDDREGGYTF,TGCAGTGCTAGAGATGACAGGGAGGGTGGCTACACCTTC,TRBV20-1,TRBD1,13,TRBJ1-2,NA
CASSFRGDEQFF,TGTGCCAGCAGCTTTCGGGGTGATGAGCAGTTCTTC,TRBV7-9,NA,12,TRBJ2-1,few
CASSQGGTGGYEQYF,TGCGCCAGCAGCCAAGGAGGGACAGGGGGCTACGAGCAGTACTTC,TRBV4-3,TRBD1,15,TRBJ2-7,few
CASSQEGTGQGSYNEQFF,TGCGCCAGCAGCCAAGAAGGCACGGGACAGGGATCCTACAATGAGCAGTTCTTC,TRBV4-1,TRBD1,18,TRBJ2-1,few
CASSLERVGGFGLPYEQYF,TGTGCCAGCAGCTTGGAGAGGGTGGGGGGCTTTGGGCTCCCCTACGAGCAGTACTTC,TRBV5-5,NA,19,TRBJ2-7,few
CASRDSGRGTNTQYF,TGTGCCAGCAGAGATAGCGGGAGGGGCACAAATACGCAGTATTTT,TRBV5-4,TRBD2,15,TRBJ2-3,few